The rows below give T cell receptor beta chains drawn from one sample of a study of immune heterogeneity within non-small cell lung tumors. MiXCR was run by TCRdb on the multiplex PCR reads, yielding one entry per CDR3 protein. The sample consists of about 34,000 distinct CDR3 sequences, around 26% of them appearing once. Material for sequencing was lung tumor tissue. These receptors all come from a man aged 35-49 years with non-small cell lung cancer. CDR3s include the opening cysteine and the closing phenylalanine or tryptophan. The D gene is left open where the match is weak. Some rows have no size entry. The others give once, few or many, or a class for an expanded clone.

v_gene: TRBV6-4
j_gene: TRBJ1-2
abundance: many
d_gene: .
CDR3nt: TGTGCCAGCAGTTCGGGCAGCGGAGGCTATGGCTACACCTTC
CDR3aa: CASSSGSGGYGYTF

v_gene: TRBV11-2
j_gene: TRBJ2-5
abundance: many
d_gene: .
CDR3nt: TGTGCCAGCAGCCCAATTGGCGGGAAAGAGACCCAGTACTTC
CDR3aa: CASSPIGGKETQYF

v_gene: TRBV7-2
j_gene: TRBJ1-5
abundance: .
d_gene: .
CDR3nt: TGTGCCAGCAGCTTAGGACGGATAGGGACACAACCCCAGCATTTT
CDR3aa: CASSLGRIGTQPQHF

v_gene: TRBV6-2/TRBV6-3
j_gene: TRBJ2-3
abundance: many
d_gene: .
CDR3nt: TGTGCCAGCAGTCTGGCGTCTCAGATAGCGGCTCTCACAGATACGCAGTATTTT
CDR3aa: CASSLASQIAALTDTQYF

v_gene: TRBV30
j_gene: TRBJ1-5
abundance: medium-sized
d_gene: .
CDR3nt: TGTGCCTGGAGTAGGCAGCTCACAAATCAGCCCCAGCATTTT
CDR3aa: CAWSRQLTNQPQHF

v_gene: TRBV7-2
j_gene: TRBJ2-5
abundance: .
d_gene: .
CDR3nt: TGTGCCAGCAGCTCCCACCGCGCCGGGCGGAGCAGGGAGACCCAGTACTTC
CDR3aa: CASSSHRAGRSRETQYF

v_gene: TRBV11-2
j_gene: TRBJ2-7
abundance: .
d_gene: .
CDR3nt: TGTGCCAGCAGCTCTCCCGGGACTGGGCAGAGAGAGCAGTACTTC
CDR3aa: CASSSPGTGQREQYF

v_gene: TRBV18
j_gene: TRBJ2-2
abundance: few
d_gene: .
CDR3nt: TGTGCCAGCTCACCACCGGTCCCAGGGCCCAACACCGGGGAGCTGTTTTTT
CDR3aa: CASSPPVPGPNTGELFF

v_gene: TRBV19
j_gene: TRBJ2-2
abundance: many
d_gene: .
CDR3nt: TGTGCCAGTAGTATACCGGGTCAGGTGATTACCGGGGAGCTGTTTTTT
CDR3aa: CASSIPGQVITGELFF

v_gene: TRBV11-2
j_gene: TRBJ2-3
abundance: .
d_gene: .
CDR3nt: TGTGCCAGCAGCTCAACCGCGGCCATCACAGATACGCAGTATTTT
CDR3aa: CASSSTAAITDTQYF

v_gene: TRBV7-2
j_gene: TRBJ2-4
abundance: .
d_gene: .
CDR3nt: TGTGCCAGCAGCCTAGAGTGGTCCAGGGGTAGAAACATTCAGTACTTC
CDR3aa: CASSLEWSRGRNIQYF

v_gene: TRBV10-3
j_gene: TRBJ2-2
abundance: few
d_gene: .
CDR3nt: TGTGCCATCAGGGAGGGGAGGAACACCGGGGAGCTGTTTTTT
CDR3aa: CAIREGRNTGELFF